A selection of T cell receptor beta chains follows, all from one sample in a study of blood T cells in healthy people across ages. MiXCR, applied by TCRdb to the 5' RACE reads, yields one record per CDR3 protein. The sample contains about 830,000 distinct CDR3 sequences, roughly 60% of which appear only once. The sequencing input was blood. Receptors were obtained from a man aged 30 to 45 in good health. CDR3s include the opening cysteine and the closing phenylalanine or tryptophan. Each record gives: J gene, V gene, clone size, D gene, CDR3 protein, CDR3 DNA. D genes are given only for firm matches. Where a row states a size, it is once, few, many or the class of an expanded clone; other rows omit it.

TRBJ2-1,TRBV7-3,few,-,CASSFKGGDFNQFF,TGTGCCAGCAGCTTTAAGGGGGGAGATTTCAATCAGTTCTTC
TRBJ2-2,TRBV7-9,-,TRBD1,CASSPRTGANTGELFF,TGTGCCAGCAGCCCTCGGACAGGGGCGAACACCGGGGAGCTGTTTTTT
TRBJ2-1,TRBV7-9,-,TRBD2,CASSWGIAGGTKQFF,TGTGCCAGCAGCTGGGGTATAGCGGGAGGAACAAAGCAGTTCTTC
TRBJ1-5,TRBV5-1,-,-,CASSPSGNSNQPQHF,TGCGCCAGCAGCCCGAGCGGTAATAGCAATCAGCCCCAGCATTTT
TRBJ1-2,TRBV12-3/TRBV12-4,-,-,CASTDRRKLAYGYTF,TGTGCCAGCACCGACAGGAGGAAGCTTGCATATGGCTACACCTTC
TRBJ1-4,TRBV9,-,TRBD1,CASSGGGRFEKLFF,TGTGCCAGCAGCGGAGGGGGCCGGTTTGAAAAACTGTTTTTT
TRBJ2-3,TRBV18,-,-,CASSPGQDTQYF,TGTGCCAGCTCACCGGGGCAGGATACGCAGTATTTT
TRBJ2-1,TRBV7-2,-,-,CASSLTASRGDNEQFF,TGTGCCAGCAGCTTAACCGCTAGTAGGGGGGACAATGAGCAGTTCTTC
TRBJ1-2,TRBV20-1,-,-,CSAREARGRNYGYTF,TGCAGTGCTAGAGAGGCCCGGGGGCGTAACTATGGCTACACCTTC
TRBJ2-3,TRBV6-5,-,-,CASGLAGGDTQYF,TGTGCCAGCGGGCTTGCGGGTGGAGATACGCAGTATTTT
TRBJ2-1,TRBV20-1,once,TRBD2,CSARVGSGRPNEQFF,TGCAGTGCCAGAGTAGGTAGCGGGAGACCCAATGAGCAGTTCTTC
TRBJ2-7,TRBV5-6,few,-,CASSLGIRGSYEQYF,TGTGCCAGCAGCTTGGGAATCAGGGGCTCCTACGAGCAGTACTTC
TRBJ1-5,TRBV25-1,-,-,CAIKVHVPPQNQPQHF,TGTGCCATCAAAGTTCATGTACCCCCGCAAAATCAGCCCCAGCATTTT
TRBJ2-7,TRBV4-2,-,-,CASSQGSAAETYEQYF,TGTGCCAGCAGCCAAGGGTCCGCAGCGGAGACCTACGAGCAGTACTTC
TRBJ2-7,TRBV25-1,-,-,CASSESLREFSEQYF,TGTGCCAGCAGTGAATCTCTCAGGGAGTTTAGCGAGCAGTACTTC
TRBJ2-7,TRBV20-1,-,-,CSAPRDNPYEQYF,TGCAGTGCTCCCCGGGACAATCCCTACGAGCAGTACTTC